The sequence of this T cell receptor (beta chain) was determined in a study of T cells in Graves' hyperthyroidism and ophthalmopathy. CDR3 size: 12 residues. The junction had 3 bases not matched to a gene; V was cut back by 7 bases and J by 4 bases. Germline V lookup: CDR1 SQVTM, CDR2 ANQGSEA. Researchers took RNA transcripts and amplified the TCR beta CDR3 regions from them. A first-round RT-PCR of the TCR CDR3 used the HTBI primer set. Each CDR3 protein gets one entry after TCRdb re-called the multiplex PCR reads with MiXCR. The sample shows 450,000 to 700,000 distinct CDR3 sequences, about half of them seen only once.

The chain carries TRBV29-1 and TRBJ1-2; 10 bases are a match to TRBD1. The sequenced material came from peripheral blood or thyroid tissue (not recorded which). The source of this sequence is an adult woman with Graves' disease, either hyperthyroidism or ophthalmopathy (not recorded which). The CDR3 region is CSGDRGGYGYTF. The CDR3 region has the DNA TGCAGCGGGGACAGGGGTGGCTATGGCTACACCTTC.